This entry lists 12 T cell receptor beta chains sequenced from one sample in a study of T-cell memory formation after mild COVID-19. TCRdb re-called the 5' RACE reads through MiXCR, storing one row per CDR3 protein. Here the sample spans hundreds of thousands of distinct CDR3 sequences, roughly 22% being singletons. The sequencing sample was made of PBMCs or a T cell subset sorted from them (not recorded which). The receptors stem from an adult woman who had mild COVID-19 (a few samples of this study predate the infection). Cell type and time point are not known.

The chain carries TRBV9 and TRBJ2-3, with a tentative D call TRBD1 (5 bases). CDR1 is SGDLS, CDR2 YYNGEE, per germline. V dropped 3 bases and J dropped 2 bases, with 7 bases sitting between them. This CDR3 is built from 13 residues. The CDR3 bases are TGTGCCAGCAGCGGGGGCAACACAGATACGCAGTATTTT. It yields the protein CASSGGNTDTQYF. The full variable domain, rest sourced from reference TRBV9 and TRBJ2-3, is DSGVTQTPKHLITATGQRVTLRCSPRSGDLSVYWYQQSLDQGLQFLIQYYNGEERAKGNILERFSAQQFPDLHSELNLSSLELGDSALYFCASSGGNTDTQYFGPGTRLTVL.

This clonotype was seen a few times. The CDR3 loop is CASSYSRGSTEAFF. Written as DNA, the CDR3 is TGTGCCAGCAGTTACTCTCGTGGGTCGACTGAAGCTTTCTTT. The chain joins TRBV6-6 to TRBJ1-1, with no clear D. The CDR3 runs 14 residues. Trimming removed 0 bases from V and 5 bases from J, with 10 bases in between. The germline V gene has CDR1 MNHNY and CDR2 SVGAGI (reference sequence).

Turning to this clonotype: This may stem from a read error, because a much larger clone lies one nucleotide away. The CDR3 loop reads CSVGGSSYEQYF. DNA of the CDR3: TGCAGCGTTGGGGGCAGCTCCTACGAGCAGTACTTC. The gene calls are TRBV29-1 and TRBJ2-7; the D gene is possibly TRBD1 (5 bases). Per germline, CDR1 SQVTM and CDR2 ANQGSEA. Trimming shortened V by 4 bases and J by 0 bases, and 7 bases separated the two germline ends. The length of the CDR3 is 12 residues.

The chain carries TRBV5-1 and TRBJ2-7; a weak D match, TRBD1 (7 bases). Germline lookup yields CDR1 SGHRS and CDR2 YFSETQ. The CDR3 length is 15 residues. V was pared by 0 bases and J by 3 bases, with 13 bases between. The chain's CDR3 is CASSLVRGASYEQYF. The CDR3, as DNA: TGCGCCAGCAGCTTGGTCAGGGGGGCGAGCTACGAGCAGTACTTC.

The rearrangement uses TRBV30 and TRBJ1-1; a weak D match, TRBD1 (5 bases). The germline gives CDR1 GTSNPN, CDR2 SVGIG (reference sequence). V dropped 3 bases and J dropped 0 bases, with 11 bases sitting between them. CDR3 length: 14 amino acids. The CDR3 DNA follows: TGTGCCTGGAGCAAGACAGTGATGAACACTGAAGCTTTCTTT. This sequence encodes CAWSKTVMNTEAFF.

This clonotype was counted only a few times. This chain links TRBV7-2 with TRBJ2-1, with D uncertain. Trimming left V 4 bases short and J 0 bases short, with 7 bases between. The germline gives CDR1 SGHTA, CDR2 FQGNSA. This CDR3 comprises 14 residues. CDR3 in amino acids: CASSSGNSYNEQFF. The CDR3 bases are TGTGCCAGCAGCTCCGGCAACTCCTACAATGAGCAGTTCTTC.

The chain recombines TRBV7-9 with TRBJ1-4; D possibly corresponds to TRBD1 (5 bases). The CDR3 is 14 amino acids. V was shortened by 0 bases and J by 8 bases, with 10 bases between the two germline ends. Germline V gives CDR1 SEHNR, CDR2 FQNEAQ (reference sequence). The DNA for the CDR3 is TGTGCCAGCAGCTTAGCTCGGGGGAGAGAAAAACTGTTTTTT. Protein product: CASSLARGREKLFF.

The chain couples TRBV25-1 to TRBJ2-7, with D maybe TRBD2 (6 bases). Trimming shortened V by 4 bases and J by 9 bases, and 25 bases separated the two germline ends. This CDR3 contains 16 residues. Per the germline V gene, CDR1 is MGHDK and CDR2 is SYGVNS. The CDR3 sequence is CASSVRVAAGRSTQYF. The CDR3 coding sequence is TGTGCCAGCAGTGTTCGCGTCGCAGCGGGTCGTAGTACGCAGTACTTC.

CDR3 bases: TGTGCCAGCAGTTTCCTGACAGGGGGTCGCAACGAGCAGTACTTC. Translated: CASSFLTGGRNEQYF. This chain connects TRBV11-2 to TRBJ2-7; TRBD1 agrees at 9 bases. Trimming cost V 6 bases and J 5 bases; bases outside gene matches: 11. This CDR3 spans 15 amino acids. Germline CDR1 and CDR2: SGHAT and FQNNGV.

The chain recombines TRBV24-1 with TRBJ2-3, with 8 bases lining up with TRBD1. V lost 3 bases to trimming and J lost 4 bases; unmatched junction nucleotides: 8. The CDR3 has 16 residues. Germline V gene sequence: CDR1 KGHDR, CDR2 SFDVKD. CDR3: CATSDPDRAGPDTQYF. DNA of the CDR3: TGTGCCACCAGTGATCCGGACAGGGCTGGACCAGATACGCAGTATTTT.

The rearrangement uses TRBV6-5 and TRBJ2-1; possible D gene TRBD2, 5 bases. Germline V gene lookup returns CDR1 MNHEY and CDR2 SVGAGI. Trimming took off 5 bases at V and 8 bases at J, with 22 bases between the two ends. This CDR3 is built from 16 residues. The DNA of the CDR3 is TGTGCCAGCAGTCTTGGCTCTGGAGGTACTTTCTATGAGCAGTTCTTC. Protein product: CASSLGSGGTFYEQFF.

J is TRBJ2-1 and V is TRBV24-1; the match to TRBD2 covers 7 bases. Per the germline V gene, CDR1 is KGHDR and CDR2 is SFDVKD. The CDR3 extends over 13 amino acids. V shed 9 bases, J shed 3 bases, and the junction held 4 bases outside the gene matches. The chain's CDR3 is CATSAGIYNEQFF. CDR3 bases: TGTGCCACCTCAGCGGGAATCTACAATGAGCAGTTCTTC.